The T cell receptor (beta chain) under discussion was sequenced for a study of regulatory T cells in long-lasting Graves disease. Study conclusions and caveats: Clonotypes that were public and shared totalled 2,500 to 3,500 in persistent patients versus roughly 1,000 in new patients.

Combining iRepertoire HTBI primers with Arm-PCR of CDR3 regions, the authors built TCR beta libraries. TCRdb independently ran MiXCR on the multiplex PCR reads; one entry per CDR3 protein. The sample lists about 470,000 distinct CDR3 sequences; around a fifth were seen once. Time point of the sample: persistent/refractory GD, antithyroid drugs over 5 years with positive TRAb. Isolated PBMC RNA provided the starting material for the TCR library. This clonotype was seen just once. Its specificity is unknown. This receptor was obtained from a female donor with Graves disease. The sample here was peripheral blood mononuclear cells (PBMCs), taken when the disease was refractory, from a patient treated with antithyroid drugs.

In nucleotides, the CDR3 is TGCGCCAGCAGCCAAGTTGGGACAGGGGGCACTGAAGCTTTCTTT. Translation: CASSQVGTGGTEAFF. The chain recombines TRBV4-3 with TRBJ1-1; TRBD1 agrees at 11 bases. Germline lookup yields CDR1 LGHNA and CDR2 YSLEER. The V segment lost 1 base and the J segment 4 bases; nucleotides outside the gene matches: 2. The CDR3 is made up of 15 amino acids.